The 11 T cell receptor beta chains given below trace back to one sample, sequenced in a study of shared clonotypes between healthy human individuals. Sequenced by immunoSEQ multiplex PCR; TCRdb stores in-frame clones only, minus some. The data show under 850,000 clones, 72% seen once. The sequenced sample consisted of memory CD4+ T cells sorted from blood. As to subset: CD45RA-negative fraction. These receptors all stem from a woman aged 25 to 45 in good health.

V usage is TRBV19 and J usage is TRBJ2-1; TRBD2 matches at 11 bases. This CDR3 has 14 amino acids. With 7 bases clipped from V and 7 bases from J, the junction kept 6 bases outside the gene matches. The germline V gene encodes CDR1 LNHDA and CDR2 SQIVND (reference sequence). This CDR3 is CASIRTSGPNEQFF. The CDR3 bases are TGTGCCAGTATCCGGACTAGCGGGCCAAATGAGCAGTTCTTC. The full variable domain, its missing parts supplied by reference TRBV19 and TRBJ2-1, is DGGITQSPKYLFRKEGQNVTLSCEQNLNHDAMYWYRQDPGQGLRLIYYSQIVNDFQKGDIAEGYSVSREKKESFPLTVTSAQKNPTAFYLCASIRTSGPNEQFFGPGTRLTVL.

This chain uses TRBV5-3 with TRBJ1-1; maybe TRBD1 (5 bases). TRBV5-3 has ORF status, its function being uncertain. CDR3 length: 15 amino acids. Trimming removed 0 bases from V and 0 bases from J, with 9 bases in between. The CDR3 loop reads CARSLGDCVNTEAFF. CDR3 nucleotide sequence: TGTGCCAGAAGCTTGGGGGACTGCGTGAACACTGAAGCTTTCTTT.

This rearrangement joins TRBV18 to TRBJ2-7; no firm D call. The CDR3 extends over 14 amino acids. V shed 2 bases and J shed 3 bases, with 11 bases lying between them. Germline V gene lookup returns CDR1 KGHSH and CDR2 LQKENI. CDR3 nucleotide sequence: TGTGCCAGCTCACCATTAGGGTCCTACTACGAGCAGTACTTC. Translating gives CASSPLGSYYEQYF.

The gene calls are TRBV5-1 and TRBJ2-2, with D maybe TRBD2 (6 bases). This CDR3 contains 14 residues. Germline CDR1 and CDR2: SGHRS and YFSETQ. V lost 2 bases and J lost 3, with 8 bases in between. The CDR3 sequence is CASSFTGDTGELFF. The CDR3 region has the DNA TGCGCCAGCAGCTTTACGGGGGACACCGGGGAGCTGTTTTTT.

The V call is TRBV11-3, the J call TRBJ2-7, with TRBD1 identical over 9 bases. The trim removed 5 bases at V and 2 bases at J, leaving 7 bases unmatched. Germline assignment: CDR1 SGHNT and CDR2 YENEEA. The length of the CDR3 is 15 residues. The CDR3 nucleotides read TGTGCCAGCAGCCCTCGACAGGGGGGAGCCTACGAGCAGTACTTC. This codes for CASSPRQGGAYEQYF.

The genes are TRBV19 and TRBJ1-5, with D possibly being TRBD1 (5 bases). CDR1 LNHDA and CDR2 SQIVND come from the germline V gene (reference sequence). V lost 7 bases to trimming and J lost 5 bases, with 21 bases between them. CDR3 length: 16 residues. CDR3 protein: CASNSVDGGEYQPQHF. DNA for the CDR3: TGTGCCAGTAATTCTGTGGACGGGGGGGAGTATCAGCCCCAGCATTTT. The entire variable domain, with the rest obtained from reference TRBV19 and TRBJ1-5, is as follows: DGGITQSPKYLFRKEGQNVTLSCEQNLNHDAMYWYRQDPGQGLRLIYYSQIVNDFQKGDIAEGYSVSREKKESFPLTVTSAQKNPTAFYLCASNSVDGGEYQPQHFGDGTRLSIL.

As concerns this clone: The sample contains more than one DNA sequence encoding this CDR3. The DNA for the CDR3 is TGTGCCAGCAGTGAAAGGGGCTGGAGCAATCAGCCCCAGCATTTT. Amino acids: CASSERGWSNQPQHF. This chain connects TRBV6-1 to TRBJ1-5; possible D gene TRBD1, 5 bases. The CDR3 consists of 15 residues. Germline assignment: CDR1 MNHNS and CDR2 SASEGT. The germline V and J ends were trimmed by 2 bases and 1 base, with 9 bases remaining between them.

The genes are TRBV28 and TRBJ2-1; either TRBD1 or TRBD2 may fit D (5 bases each). The CDR3 has 16 amino acids. Germline CDR1 reads MDHEN; CDR2 reads SYDVKM. Trimming took off 2 bases at V and 7 bases at J, with 18 bases between the two ends. CDR3 sequence (DNA): TGTGCCAGCAGTTTAAGGGCCTGGTGGGGGACGAATGAGCAGTTCTTC. Translation: CASSLRAWWGTNEQFF.

This chain uses TRBV7-9 with TRBJ1-3; D is uncertain. The CDR3 has 14 amino acids. Germline V CDR1 and CDR2: SEHNR, FQNEAQ (reference sequence). V was cut by 7 bases and J by 0 bases, with 10 bases left in between. Here the CDR3 DNA reads TGTGCCAGCACGAAAAGTGCCTCTGGAAACACCATATATTTT. It yields the protein CASTKSASGNTIYF.

This chain uses TRBV28 with TRBJ1-2; 9 positions agree with TRBD1. The junction had 6 bases not matched to a gene; V was cut back by 6 bases and J by 1 base. The CDR3 consists of 15 residues. Germline CDR1 MDHEN, CDR2 SYDVKM. The CDR3 loop reads CASSTRQGDNYGYTF. The CDR3 DNA is TGTGCCAGCAGCACAAGACAGGGGGATAACTATGGCTACACCTTC.

This clone was seen more than once but under ten times. This same CDR3 is encoded by further DNA sequences in the sample. The J gene is TRBJ1-2, the V gene TRBV9; D ambiguous. V lost 3 bases, J lost 2 bases, and 5 bases lay in between. Germline CDR1 SGDLS, CDR2 YYNGEE. The CDR3 is 12 amino acids. The CDR3 loop is CASSADNYGYTF. The CDR3 nucleotides read TGTGCCAGCAGCGCTGACAACTATGGCTACACCTTC.